This T cell receptor beta chain was sequenced in a study of shared clonotypes between healthy human individuals. V lost 7 bases and J lost 3; bases outside the gene matches: 13. Germline lookup yields CDR1 MDHEN and CDR2 SYDVKM. The CDR3 loop spans 16 amino acids. Overall study results and limits: Only a few donors were included, so the genetic and exposure-history diversity represented was limited.

In this sample, this clone turned up a few times. What it binds is unknown. CD45RO-negative cells were positively selected for CCR7, leaving out terminally differentiated effector memory CD45RA+ cells. Here immunoSEQ multiplex PCR was the method, and the copy in TCRdb shows in-frame clones only, minus some. The sample shows hundreds of thousands of clones, around 93% of them seen only once. The TCR sequence derives from a man aged 30-40 years in good health. The V gene is TRBV28, the J gene TRBJ1-2, with TRBD1 matching over 8 bases. The sequencing input was naive CD8+ T cells sorted from blood. DNA for the CDR3: TGTGCCAGCAATAGCCCCTCCCCAGGGGGCGACTATGGCTACACCTTC. Its protein is CASNSPSPGGDYGYTF.